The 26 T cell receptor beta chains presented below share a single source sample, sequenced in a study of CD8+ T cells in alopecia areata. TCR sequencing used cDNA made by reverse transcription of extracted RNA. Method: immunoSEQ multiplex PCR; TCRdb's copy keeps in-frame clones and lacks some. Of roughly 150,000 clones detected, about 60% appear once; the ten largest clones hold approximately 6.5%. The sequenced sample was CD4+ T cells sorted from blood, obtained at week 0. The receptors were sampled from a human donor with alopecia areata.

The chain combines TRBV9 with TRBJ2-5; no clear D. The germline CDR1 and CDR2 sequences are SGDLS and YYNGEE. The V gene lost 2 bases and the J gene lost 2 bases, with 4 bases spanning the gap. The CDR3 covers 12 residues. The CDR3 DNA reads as TGTGCCAGCAGCGTTGATCAAGAGACCCAGTACTTC. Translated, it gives CASSVDQETQYF.

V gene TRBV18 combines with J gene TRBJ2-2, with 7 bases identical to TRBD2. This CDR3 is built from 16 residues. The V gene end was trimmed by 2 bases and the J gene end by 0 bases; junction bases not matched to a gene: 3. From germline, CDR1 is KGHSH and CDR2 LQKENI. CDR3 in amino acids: CASSPREGSNTGELFF. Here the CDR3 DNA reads TGTGCCAGCTCACCAAGGGAGGGCTCGAACACCGGGGAGCTGTTTTTT.

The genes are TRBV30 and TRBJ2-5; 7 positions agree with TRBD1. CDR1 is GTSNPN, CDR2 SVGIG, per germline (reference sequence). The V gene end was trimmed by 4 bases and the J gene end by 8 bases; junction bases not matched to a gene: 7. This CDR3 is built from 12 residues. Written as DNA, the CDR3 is TGTGCCTGGATGGGGACAGCGCGAACCCAGTACTTC. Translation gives CAWMGTARTQYF.

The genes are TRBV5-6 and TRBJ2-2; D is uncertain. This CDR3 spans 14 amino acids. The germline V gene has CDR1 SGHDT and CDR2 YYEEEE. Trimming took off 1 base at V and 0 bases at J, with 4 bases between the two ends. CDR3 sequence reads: CASSLTSNTGELFF. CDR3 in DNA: TGTGCCAGCAGCTTGACATCGAACACCGGGGAGCTGTTTTTT.

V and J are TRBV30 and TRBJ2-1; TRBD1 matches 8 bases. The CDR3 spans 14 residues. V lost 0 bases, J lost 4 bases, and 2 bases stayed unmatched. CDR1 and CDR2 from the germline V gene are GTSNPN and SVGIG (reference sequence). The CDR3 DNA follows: TGTGCCTGGAGTGTAAGGGACAGGTACAATGAGCAGTTCTTC. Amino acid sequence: CAWSVRDRYNEQFF.

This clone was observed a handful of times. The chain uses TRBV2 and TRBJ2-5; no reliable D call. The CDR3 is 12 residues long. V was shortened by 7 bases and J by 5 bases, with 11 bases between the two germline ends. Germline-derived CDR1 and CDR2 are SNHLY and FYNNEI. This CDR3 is CASNRLRETQYF. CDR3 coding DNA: TGTGCCAGCAACCGCTTGAGGGAGACCCAGTACTTC.

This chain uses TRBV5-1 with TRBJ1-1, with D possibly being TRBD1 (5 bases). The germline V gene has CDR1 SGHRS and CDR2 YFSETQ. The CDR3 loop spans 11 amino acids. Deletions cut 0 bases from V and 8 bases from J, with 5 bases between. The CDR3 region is CASSLDREAFF. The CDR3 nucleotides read TGCGCCAGCAGCTTGGACAGGGAAGCTTTCTTT.

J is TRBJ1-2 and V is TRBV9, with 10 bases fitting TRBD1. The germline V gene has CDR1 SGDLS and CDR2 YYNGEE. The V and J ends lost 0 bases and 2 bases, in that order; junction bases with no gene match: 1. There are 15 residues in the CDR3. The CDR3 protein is CASSVEGQGNYGYTF. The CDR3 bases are TGTGCCAGCAGCGTAGAGGGACAGGGGAACTATGGCTACACCTTC.

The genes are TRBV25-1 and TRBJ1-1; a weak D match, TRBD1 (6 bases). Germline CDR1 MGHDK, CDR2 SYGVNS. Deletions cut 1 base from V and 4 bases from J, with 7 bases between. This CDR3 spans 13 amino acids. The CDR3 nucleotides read TGTGCCAGCAGTGAATGGGGGCTCACTGAAGCTTTCTTT. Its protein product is CASSEWGLTEAFF.

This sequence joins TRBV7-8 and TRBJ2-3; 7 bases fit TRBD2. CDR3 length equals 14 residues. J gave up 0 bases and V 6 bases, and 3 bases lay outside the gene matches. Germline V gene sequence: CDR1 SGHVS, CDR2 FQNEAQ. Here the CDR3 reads CASRRAGSTDTQYF. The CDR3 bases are TGTGCCAGCAGAAGAGCGGGGAGCACAGATACGCAGTATTTT.

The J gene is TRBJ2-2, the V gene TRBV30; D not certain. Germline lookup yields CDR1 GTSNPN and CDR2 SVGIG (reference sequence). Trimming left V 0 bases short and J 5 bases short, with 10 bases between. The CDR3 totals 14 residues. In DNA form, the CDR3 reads TGTGCCTGGAGTGTATCTTCCCATACCGGGGAGCTGTTTTTT. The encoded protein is CAWSVSSHTGELFF.

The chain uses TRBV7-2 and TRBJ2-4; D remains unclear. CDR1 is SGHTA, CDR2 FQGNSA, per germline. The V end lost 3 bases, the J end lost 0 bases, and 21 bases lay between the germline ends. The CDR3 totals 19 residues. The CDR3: CASSFARTSRFGAKNIQYF. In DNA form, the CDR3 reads TGTGCCAGCAGCTTTGCACGCACCAGCCGTTTTGGAGCCAAAAACATTCAGTACTTC.

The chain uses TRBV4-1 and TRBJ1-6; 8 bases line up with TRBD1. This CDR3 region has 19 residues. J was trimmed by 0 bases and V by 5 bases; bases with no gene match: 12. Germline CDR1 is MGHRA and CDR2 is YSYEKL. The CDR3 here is CASSLTPGQGSSYNSPLHF. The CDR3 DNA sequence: TGCGCCAGCAGCTTAACCCCAGGACAGGGAAGCTCCTATAATTCACCCCTCCACTTT.

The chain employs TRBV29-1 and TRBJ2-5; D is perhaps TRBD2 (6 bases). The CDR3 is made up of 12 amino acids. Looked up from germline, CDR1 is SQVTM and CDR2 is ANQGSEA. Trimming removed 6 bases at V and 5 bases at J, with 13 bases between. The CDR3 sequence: CSVQSGEETQYF. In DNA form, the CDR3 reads TGCAGCGTCCAGTCGGGGGAGGAGACCCAGTACTTC.

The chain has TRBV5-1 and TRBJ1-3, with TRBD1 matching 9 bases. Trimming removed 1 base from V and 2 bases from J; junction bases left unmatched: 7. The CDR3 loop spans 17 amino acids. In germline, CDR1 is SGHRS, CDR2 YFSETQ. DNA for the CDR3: TGCGCCAGCAGCTTGCCCTGGGACAGGGACGCTGGAAACACCATATATTTT. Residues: CASSLPWDRDAGNTIYF. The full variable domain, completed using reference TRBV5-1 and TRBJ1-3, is KAGVTQTPRYLIKTRGQQVTLSCSPISGHRSVSWYQQTPGQGLQFLFEYFSETQRNKGNFPGRFSGRQFSNSRSEMNVSTLELGDSALYLCASSLPWDRDAGNTIYFGEGSWLTVV.

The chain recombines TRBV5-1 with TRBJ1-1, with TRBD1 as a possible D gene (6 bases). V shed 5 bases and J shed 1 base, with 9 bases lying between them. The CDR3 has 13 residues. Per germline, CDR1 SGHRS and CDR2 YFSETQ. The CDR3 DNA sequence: TGCGCCAGCAGGCGGGGGCAGAACACTGAAGCTTTCTTT. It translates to CASRRGQNTEAFF.

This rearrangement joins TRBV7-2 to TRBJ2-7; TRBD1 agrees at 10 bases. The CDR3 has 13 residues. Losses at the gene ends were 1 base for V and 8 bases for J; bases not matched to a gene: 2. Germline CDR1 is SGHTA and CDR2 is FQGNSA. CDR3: CASSLGQGAQQYF. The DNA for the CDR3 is TGTGCCAGCAGCTTAGGACAGGGGGCCCAGCAGTACTTC.

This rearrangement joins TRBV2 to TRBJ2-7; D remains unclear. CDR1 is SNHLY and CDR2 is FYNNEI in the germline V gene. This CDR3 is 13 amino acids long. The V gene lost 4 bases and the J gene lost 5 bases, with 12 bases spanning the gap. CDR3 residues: CASSVRLKDEQYF. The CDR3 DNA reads TGTGCCAGCAGTGTACGATTGAAGGACGAGCAGTACTTC.

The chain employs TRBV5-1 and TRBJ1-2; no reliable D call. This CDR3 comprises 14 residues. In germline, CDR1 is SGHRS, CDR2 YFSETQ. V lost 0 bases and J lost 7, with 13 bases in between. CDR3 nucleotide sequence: TGCGCCAGCAGCTTGGCCTCGGATAACGGTGGCTACACCTTC. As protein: CASSLASDNGGYTF.

The CDR3 loop is CASTSAGGVFF. The CDR3 nucleotides read TGTGCCAGCACCTCAGCGGGGGGCGTGTTCTTC. The genes are TRBV11-2 and TRBJ2-1; TRBD2 aligns across 9 bases. J gave up 15 bases and V 7 bases, and 7 bases lay outside the gene matches. CDR1 SGHAT and CDR2 FQNNGV come from the germline V gene. The CDR3 is 11 amino acids.

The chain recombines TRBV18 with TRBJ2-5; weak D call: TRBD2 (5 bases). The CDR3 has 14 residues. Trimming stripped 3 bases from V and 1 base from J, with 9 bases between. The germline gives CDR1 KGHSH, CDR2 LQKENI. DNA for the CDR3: TGTGCCAGCTCACCCAGCGGCACCCAAGAGACCCAGTACTTC. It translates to CASSPSGTQETQYF.

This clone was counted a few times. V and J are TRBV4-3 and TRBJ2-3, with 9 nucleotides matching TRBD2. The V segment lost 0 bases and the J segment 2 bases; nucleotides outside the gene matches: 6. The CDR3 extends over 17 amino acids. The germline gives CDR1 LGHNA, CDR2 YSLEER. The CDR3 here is CASSQDRAGGFTDTQYF. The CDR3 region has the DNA TGCGCCAGCAGCCAAGATCGCGCGGGGGGGTTCACAGATACGCAGTATTTT.

CDR3 DNA: TGTGCCAGCAGTTCCCTCCCTCCAAACACTGAAGCTTTCTTT. Translation gives CASSSLPPNTEAFF. V is TRBV27 and J is TRBJ1-1; no firm D call. The CDR3 extends over 14 amino acids. V lost 4 bases and J 2 bases, leaving 11 bases between the germline ends. Germline V gives CDR1 MNHEY, CDR2 SMNVEV (reference sequence).

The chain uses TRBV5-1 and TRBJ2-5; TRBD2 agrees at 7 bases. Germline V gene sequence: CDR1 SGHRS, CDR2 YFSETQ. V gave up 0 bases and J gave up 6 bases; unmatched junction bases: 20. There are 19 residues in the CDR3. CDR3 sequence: CASSLGWIFLAGEGQTQYF. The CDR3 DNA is TGCGCCAGCAGCTTGGGTTGGATTTTTCTGGCCGGGGAGGGACAGACCCAGTACTTC. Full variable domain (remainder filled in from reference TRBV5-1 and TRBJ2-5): KAGVTQTPRYLIKTRGQQVTLSCSPISGHRSVSWYQQTPGQGLQFLFEYFSETQRNKGNFPGRFSGRQFSNSRSEMNVSTLELGDSALYLCASSLGWIFLAGEGQTQYFGPGTRLLVL.

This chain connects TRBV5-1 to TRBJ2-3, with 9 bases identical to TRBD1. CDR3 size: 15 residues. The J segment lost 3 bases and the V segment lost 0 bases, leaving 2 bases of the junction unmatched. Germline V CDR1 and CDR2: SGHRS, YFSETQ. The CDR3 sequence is CASSLVGQGTDTQYF. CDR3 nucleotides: TGCGCCAGCAGCTTGGTGGGACAGGGAACAGATACGCAGTATTTT. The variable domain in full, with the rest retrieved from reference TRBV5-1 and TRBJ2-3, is KAGVTQTPRYLIKTRGQQVTLSCSPISGHRSVSWYQQTPGQGLQFLFEYFSETQRNKGNFPGRFSGRQFSNSRSEMNVSTLELGDSALYLCASSLVGQGTDTQYFGPGTRLTVL.

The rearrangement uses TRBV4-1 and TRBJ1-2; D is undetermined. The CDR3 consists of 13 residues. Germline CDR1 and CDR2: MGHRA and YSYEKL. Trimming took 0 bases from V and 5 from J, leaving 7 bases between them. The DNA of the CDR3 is TGCGCCAGCAGCCAAGATGTGGATTATGGCTACACCTTC. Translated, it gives CASSQDVDYGYTF.